What follows are 13 T cell receptor beta chains derived from one specimen sequenced in a study of blood T cells in healthy people across ages. The use of a sample-barcoded 5' primer and a J-beta primer mix characterized a second PCR of about 6 to 12 cycles. TCRdb used MiXCR to reprocess the 5' RACE reads, holding one entry per CDR3 protein. The repertoire holds approximately 790,000 distinct CDR3 sequences, with 55% to 65% as singletons. The source material was blood. These receptors were collected from a man aged 30 to 45 in good health.

The chain joins TRBV9 to TRBJ2-1, with a possible D match to TRBD2 (7 bases). Deletions cut 0 bases from V and 4 bases from J, with 14 bases between. This CDR3 is 16 amino acids long. Germline V gene lookup returns CDR1 SGDLS and CDR2 YYNGEE. The CDR3 nucleotides read TGTGCCAGCAGCGTAGGCGGGGGCGGACTATACAATGAGCAGTTCTTC. This translates into CASSVGGGGLYNEQFF.

The chain combines TRBV3-1 with TRBJ2-5, with D perhaps matching TRBD2 (6 bases). Deletions cut 1 base from V and 11 bases from J, with 17 bases between. Looked up from germline, CDR1 is LGHDT and CDR2 is YNNKEL (reference sequence). This CDR3 contains 14 residues. DNA for the CDR3: TGTGCCAGCAGCCAAGCGAGAGGACTCCGGGAGCAGTACTTC. This sequence encodes CASSQARGLREQYF.

This clonotype was counted at least ten times. The genes are TRBV12-3 or TRBV12-4 and TRBJ2-4; 9 bases are shared with TRBD1. V was clipped by 2 bases and J by 6 bases; unmatched bases: 5. The CDR3 sequence is 15 residues long. CDR3 sequence (DNA): TGTGCCAGCAGTTTAACAGGGGGCGCTGGAAACATTCAGTACTTC. Translation: CASSLTGGAGNIQYF.

This clonotype was found a few times. The genes are TRBV15 and TRBJ1-2, with unresolved D. Trimming left V 1 base short and J 3 bases short, with 9 bases between. CDR1 LNHNV and CDR2 YYDKDF come from the germline V gene (reference sequence). This CDR3 has 14 amino acids. CDR3 sequence (DNA): TGTGCCACCAGCAGAGCTTCCCCCTACTATGGCTACACCTTC. Translated: CATSRASPYYGYTF.

The chain uses TRBV20-1 and TRBJ1-5; no firm D call. The germline V gene has CDR1 DFQATT and CDR2 SNEGSKA (reference sequence). The CDR3 runs to 14 residues. V was cut by 1 base and J by 0 bases, with 7 bases left in between. This CDR3 reads CSARVPHSNQPQHF. The CDR3 bases are TGCAGTGCTAGAGTTCCCCATAGCAATCAGCCCCAGCATTTT.

The chain joins TRBV4-3 to TRBJ1-2; no firm D call. The CDR3 sequence is 13 residues long. The V gene lost 1 base and the J gene lost 8 bases, with 11 bases spanning the gap. Germline lookup yields CDR1 LGHNA and CDR2 YSLEER. The CDR3 region is CASSQVDAEGYTF. The CDR3 bases are TGCGCCAGCAGCCAAGTTGATGCCGAGGGCTACACCTTC.

The V gene is TRBV5-1, the J gene TRBJ2-1; D is perhaps TRBD1 (6 bases). Germline V gene sequence: CDR1 SGHRS, CDR2 YFSETQ. The CDR3 has 14 residues. Trimming took off 0 bases at V and 10 bases at J, with 14 bases between the two ends. Here the CDR3 DNA reads TGCGCCAGCAGCTTGGCCCTGTTGCAGGGGGAGCAGTTCTTC. Translated, it gives CASSLALLQGEQFF.

This clonotype was found a few times. The gene calls are TRBV3-1 and TRBJ2-3; unclear D gene. V lost 4 bases to trimming and J lost 2 bases, with 13 bases between them. The CDR3 totals 15 residues. From germline, CDR1 is LGHDT and CDR2 YNNKEL (reference sequence). The CDR3 DNA reads as TGTGCCAGCAGCCGAACAGTCGTGGACACAGATACGCAGTATTTT. This sequence encodes CASSRTVVDTDTQYF.

This clonotype was seen only once. J is TRBJ1-6 and V is TRBV20-1; unclear D gene. The germline V gene encodes CDR1 DFQATT and CDR2 SNEGSKA (reference sequence). The CDR3 loop spans 16 amino acids. With 0 bases removed from V and 8 bases from J, the gap between germline ends came to 17 bases. The CDR3, as DNA: TGCAGTGCTAGAGATCGGGCATTGCGTGGGGATTCACCCCTCCACTTT. Translating gives CSARDRALRGDSPLHF.

V gene TRBV20-1 combines with J gene TRBJ1-2; D unclear. V was clipped by 2 bases and J by 4 bases, with 11 bases between them. Germline V gives CDR1 DFQATT, CDR2 SNEGSKA (reference sequence). CDR3 length: 13 residues. The CDR3 nucleotides are TGCAGTGCTAGATCCGCCGACTTCTATGGCTACACCTTC. This gives the protein CSARSADFYGYTF.

Here the CDR3 reads CASSPRDISSYNSPLHF. CDR3 in DNA: TGTGCCAGCAGCCCCCGGGACATCAGCTCCTATAATTCACCCCTCCACTTT. The V and J genes are TRBV7-6 and TRBJ1-6; maybe TRBD1 (6 bases). V was pared by 5 bases and J by 0 bases, with 14 bases between. There are 17 residues in the CDR3. Germline lookup yields CDR1 SGHVS and CDR2 FNYEAQ.

The chain uses TRBV12-3 or TRBV12-4 and TRBJ2-7; 9 nucleotides align to TRBD2. The V gene end was trimmed by 2 bases and the J gene end by 2 bases; junction bases not matched to a gene: 4. The CDR3 covers 15 residues. The CDR3 DNA is TGTGCCAGCAGTTTACCCCTAGCGGGGACCTACGAGCAGTACTTC. Translation gives CASSLPLAGTYEQYF.

This sequence joins TRBV12-3 or TRBV12-4 and TRBJ2-7, with unresolved D. V gave up 4 bases and J gave up 4 bases, with 8 bases separating them. The CDR3 sequence is 12 residues long. The CDR3 DNA reads as TGTGCCAGCAGTTGGGCAGCTTACGAGCAGTACTTC. As protein: CASSWAAYEQYF.